These 7 T cell receptor beta chains were all obtained from the same sample, sequenced in a study of tumor-infiltrating lymphocytes in primary liver carcinoma. In addition to blood RNA drawn from unsorted whole blood, germline DNA was extracted. A constant-region primer primed TCR beta cDNA synthesis from roughly 520 ng of total RNA. Libraries covering TCR beta were generated through three nested multiplex PCR rounds (using a slightly modified ARM-PCR). A C-beta reverse primer and TRBV1-TRBV30 forward primers served in each of the first two PCR rounds, at about 10 cycles apiece. Each CDR3 protein is one row after TCRdb ran MiXCR on the multiplex PCR reads. The sample carries about 310,000 distinct CDR3 sequences, about 60% recorded once. The sample was peripheral blood. These receptors originate from a man in his forties with primary liver carcinoma and hepatitis B virus infection.

V gene TRBV5-5 combines with J gene TRBJ2-5; D remains unclear. Germline V CDR1 and CDR2: SGHKS, YYEKEE (reference sequence). Trimming pared 1 base from V and 5 bases from J, leaving 15 bases between. CDR3 size: 15 residues. CDR3 region: CASSLNTGFRETQYF. In nucleotides, the CDR3 is TGTGCCAGCAGCTTGAATACTGGGTTTAGGGAGACCCAGTACTTC.

The rearrangement links TRBV4-1 to TRBJ1-1, with no clear D. Germline assignment: CDR1 MGHRA and CDR2 YSYEKL. The CDR3 is 17 amino acids. V was cut by 1 base and J by 0 bases, with 15 bases left in between. The CDR3 DNA reads as TGCGCCAGCAGCCAAGGGGCTCTGGGAAGGATGAACACTGAAGCTTTCTTT. Its protein product is CASSQGALGRMNTEAFF.

V and J are TRBV5-1 and TRBJ2-5; D might be TRBD1 or TRBD2, each matching 5 bases. The CDR3 sequence is 14 residues long. With 3 bases removed from V and 5 bases from J, the gap between germline ends came to 14 bases. From germline, CDR1 is SGHRS and CDR2 YFSETQ. The CDR3 sequence is CASSSPGAWETQYF. DNA for the CDR3: TGCGCCAGCAGCTCGCCCGGGGCCTGGGAGACCCAGTACTTC.

This clonotype has ten or more counts. V gene TRBV6-5 combines with J gene TRBJ2-2, with a tentative D call TRBD2 (6 bases). Trimming cost V 8 bases and J 6 bases, with 13 bases left between them. Germline-derived CDR1 and CDR2 are MNHEY and SVGAGI. This CDR3 spans 13 amino acids. CDR3 sequence: CASENGRAGELFF. The CDR3 DNA reads TGTGCCAGCGAGAACGGGAGAGCCGGGGAGCTGTTTTTT.

On this clonotype itself: A clone one base away is much larger, so this may be a read error. V and J are TRBV30 and TRBJ2-7, with no clear D. This CDR3 comprises 11 residues. The V gene's germline CDR1 is GTSNPN and CDR2 SVGIG (reference sequence). V was trimmed by 6 bases and J by 3 bases, leaving 9 bases between them. CDR3 nucleotides: TGTGCCTGTCAATGGTGCTACGAGCAGTACTTC. Translation: CACQWCYEQYF.

This clonotype has more than one count but fewer than ten. The genes are TRBV11-2 and TRBJ1-4; TRBD1 might be the D (6 bases). V dropped 5 bases and J dropped 7 bases, with 17 bases sitting between them. The CDR3 contains 15 residues. Germline CDR1 is SGHAT and CDR2 is FQNNGV. CDR3 sequence reads: CASSRGGGRGEKLFF. The CDR3 DNA follows: TGTGCCAGCAGCCGAGGGGGGGGGCGCGGTGAAAAACTGTTTTTT.

This clonotype showed up just once. A much larger clone sits a single nucleotide away, making a read error possible. The DNA of the CDR3 is TGTGCCAGCAACAGGAACGCTGAAGCTTTCTTT. It translates to CASNRNAEAFF. This rearrangement joins TRBV6-1 to TRBJ1-1; TRBD1 might be the D (5 bases). CDR3 length: 11 residues. Germline V CDR1 and CDR2: MNHNS, SASEGT.